The 21 T cell receptor beta chains reported below all come from one sample, sequenced in a study of early T cells in non-severe SARS-CoV-2 infection. Via MiXCR, TCRdb re-called the 5' RACE reads, giving one row per CDR3 protein. The sample has tens of thousands of distinct CDR3 sequences; roughly 12% are singletons. Sequenced input: whole blood. The receptors originated from an adult who was a healthcare worker with PCR-confirmed SARS-CoV-2 infection or an uninfected control (not recorded which).

In this sample, this clonotype turned up many times. V gene TRBV10-2 combines with J gene TRBJ1-1; possible D gene TRBD1, 5 bases. V was clipped by 6 bases and J by 8 bases, with 10 bases between them. CDR1 and CDR2 (germline): WSHSY, SAAADI. The CDR3 is 11 amino acids. The chain's CDR3 is CASRAGREAFF. The DNA of the CDR3 is TGCGCCAGCAGAGCAGGGAGGGAAGCTTTCTTT.

The rearrangement links TRBV30 to TRBJ1-1; D unclear. This CDR3 has 15 amino acids. Trimming took 3 bases from V and 0 from J, leaving 14 bases between them. Germline CDR1 is GTSNPN and CDR2 is SVGIG (reference sequence). The CDR3 loop reads CAWSSGRLMNTEAFF. The DNA of the CDR3 is TGTGCCTGGAGCTCGGGCAGGCTCATGAACACTGAAGCTTTCTTT.

This clonotype was counted at least ten times. The chain links TRBV7-9 to TRBJ1-1; 7 bases line up with TRBD1. Germline V gene lookup returns CDR1 SEHNR and CDR2 FQNEAQ (reference sequence). V was clipped by 1 base and J by 7 bases; unmatched bases: 0. CDR3 length: 12 amino acids. The CDR3 spells CASSLGDSEAFF. The DNA of the CDR3 is TGTGCCAGCAGCTTAGGGGACAGTGAAGCTTTCTTT. The full variable domain, in which reference TRBV7-9 and TRBJ1-1 provide the parts outside the CDR3, is DTGVSQNPRHKITKRGQNVTFRCDPISEHNRLYWYRQTLGQGPEFLTYFQNEAQLEKSRLLSDRFSAERPKGSFSTLEIQRTEQGDSAMYLCASSLGDSEAFFGQGTRLTVV.

This clonotype has a count of ten or more. V and J are TRBV5-1 and TRBJ1-2, with 7 nucleotides matching TRBD1. The germline V gene has CDR1 SGHRS and CDR2 YFSETQ. Unmatched junction bases numbered 4, after V lost 4 bases and J lost 1 base. CDR3 length: 14 residues. The CDR3 protein is CASSEGQLNYGYTF. For the CDR3, the DNA is TGCGCCAGCAGCGAGGGACAGCTTAACTATGGCTACACCTTC.

V gene TRBV3-1 combines with J gene TRBJ2-7, with 8 bases that match TRBD2. This CDR3 comprises 16 residues. Germline CDR1 and CDR2: LGHDT and YNNKEL (reference sequence). The V and J ends lost 0 bases and 3 bases, in that order; junction bases with no gene match: 7. Here the CDR3 reads CASSQDPYLAGYEQYF. CDR3 in DNA: TGTGCCAGCAGCCAAGATCCGTACCTAGCGGGCTACGAGCAGTACTTC.

The table lists this clonotype with many counts. This chain links TRBV9 with TRBJ2-7; no definite D call. The V and J ends lost 5 bases and 1 base respectively, with 4 bases between them. Germline lookup yields CDR1 SGDLS and CDR2 YYNGEE. This CDR3 is 11 amino acids long. The CDR3: CASRGSYEQYF. The CDR3 DNA follows: TGTGCCAGCAGGGGGTCCTACGAGCAGTACTTC.

The chain combines TRBV19 with TRBJ1-3, with a possible D match to TRBD1 (5 bases). V gave up 3 bases and J gave up 4 bases, with 10 bases separating them. CDR1 is LNHDA, CDR2 SQIVND, per germline (reference sequence). CDR3 length: 14 amino acids. The CDR3 protein is CASSIQGDGNTIYF. The CDR3 DNA sequence: TGTGCCAGTAGTATTCAAGGGGACGGAAACACCATATATTTT.

The chain recombines TRBV20-1 with TRBJ2-3; 7 nucleotides match TRBD2. The germline V gene encodes CDR1 DFQATT and CDR2 SNEGSKA (reference sequence). The CDR3 covers 16 residues. J was trimmed by 0 bases and V by 2 bases; bases with no gene match: 8. The CDR3 DNA sequence: TGCAGTGCTAGAAACCTAGCGGAAACTAGCACAGATACGCAGTATTTT. It yields the protein CSARNLAETSTDTQYF.

Only one count was recorded for this clonotype. The chain combines TRBV5-5 with TRBJ2-1, with D possibly being TRBD1 (5 bases). Per germline, CDR1 SGHKS and CDR2 YYEKEE (reference sequence). Trimming pared 4 bases from V and 5 bases from J, leaving 16 bases between. The CDR3 contains 15 residues. The CDR3 nucleotides are TGTGCCAGCAGCCTCTGGGGCCTCCCCCACAATGAGCAGTTCTTC. Amino acid sequence: CASSLWGLPHNEQFF.

This clonotype appeared many times. This chain uses TRBV12-3 or TRBV12-4 with TRBJ2-5; 8 bases map to TRBD1. J was trimmed by 5 bases and V by 5 bases; bases with no gene match: 7. This CDR3 region has 14 residues. CDR3 amino acids: CASSLRTGRETQYF. The CDR3 nucleotides are TGTGCCAGCAGTCTAAGGACAGGGCGGGAGACCCAGTACTTC.

This clonotype was picked up many times. The chain uses TRBV12-5 and TRBJ2-7; 7 positions match TRBD2. The V and J ends lost 6 bases and 4 bases, in that order; junction bases with no gene match: 15. The CDR3 length is 16 residues. CDR1 is LGHNT, CDR2 FRNRAP, per germline. Here the CDR3 reads CASGSTRDYKEYEQYF. The CDR3 coding sequence is TGTGCTAGTGGAAGTACCCGGGACTACAAAGAATACGAGCAGTACTTC.

The chain employs TRBV2 and TRBJ1-6; D not resolved. This CDR3 is 15 amino acids long. Deletions cut 1 base from V and 7 bases from J, with 11 bases between. Germline CDR1 and CDR2: SNHLY and FYNNEI. CDR3 region: CASSEDALVNSPLHF. CDR3 DNA: TGTGCCAGCAGTGAAGATGCGTTGGTGAATTCACCCCTCCACTTT.

This clonotype was seen more than once but under ten times. CDR3 sequence: CASSSVAGVHNTIYF. The DNA for the CDR3 is TGTGCCAGCAGTTCAGTTGCCGGGGTCCACAACACCATATATTTT. This chain uses TRBV6-5 with TRBJ1-3; D is unresolved. Germline CDR1 MNHEY, CDR2 SVGAGI. The CDR3 loop spans 15 amino acids. Trimming pared 4 bases from V and 7 bases from J, leaving 17 bases between.

V and J are TRBV5-1 and TRBJ2-1; D not certain. The germline CDR1 and CDR2 sequences are SGHRS and YFSETQ. The CDR3 consists of 13 residues. Between the trimmed V and J ends, which lost 4 bases and 6 bases, there was a span of 11 bases. The CDR3 region has the DNA TGCGCCAGCAGCCCCCAAAGCCTCAATGAGCAGTTCTTC. Its translation: CASSPQSLNEQFF.

This clonotype was counted between two and nine times. The chain uses TRBV4-1 and TRBJ1-2; weak D call: TRBD1 (6 bases). The germline gives CDR1 MGHRA, CDR2 YSYEKL. This CDR3 has 16 residues. The V gene lost 6 bases and the J gene lost 8 bases, with 25 bases spanning the gap. The chain's CDR3 is CASSQSPGRGHTGYTF. The CDR3 bases are TGCGCCAGCAGTCAATCCCCCGGCAGGGGCCATACAGGCTACACCTTC.

This clonotype occurred many times. The chain recombines TRBV3-1 with TRBJ2-1; possibly TRBD2 for D (5 bases). The germline V and J ends were trimmed by 0 bases and 3 bases, with 15 bases remaining between them. Germline V gene data show CDR1 as LGHDT and CDR2 as YNNKEL (reference sequence). This CDR3 has 17 residues. In nucleotides, the CDR3 is TGTGCCAGCAGCCAAGATATTCAGAGCGGAATCTACAATGAGCAGTTCTTC. Translated: CASSQDIQSGIYNEQFF.

The chain uses TRBV6-5 and TRBJ1-2; D not resolved. The CDR3 extends over 15 amino acids. Deletions cut 0 bases from V and 2 bases from J, with 10 bases between. In germline, CDR1 is MNHEY, CDR2 SVGAGI. This chain's CDR3 is CASSYSIEGNYGYTF. The CDR3 DNA is TGTGCCAGCAGTTACTCGATAGAGGGAAACTATGGCTACACCTTC.

This clonotype was observed a few times. The rearrangement uses TRBV7-8 and TRBJ1-2, with no clear D. The CDR3 loop spans 13 amino acids. The V gene's germline CDR1 is SGHVS and CDR2 FQNEAQ. Trimming took 2 bases from V and 13 from J, leaving 17 bases between them. CDR3 residues: CASSLRRLTRGTF. The DNA of the CDR3 is TGTGCCAGCAGCTTACGGAGACTGACTCGCGGCACCTTC.

This clonotype was seen repeatedly, ten times or more. The J gene is TRBJ1-5, the V gene TRBV7-9; 9 bases line up with TRBD1. Trimming at V came to 1 base and at J to 6 bases, leaving 4 bases not matched to a gene. The CDR3 totals 15 residues. CDR1 and CDR2 from the germline V gene are SEHNR and FQNEAQ (reference sequence). In DNA, the CDR3 is TGTGCCAGCAGCTTAGAGGGACAGGGCGGTCAGCCCCAGCATTTT. It yields the protein CASSLEGQGGQPQHF.

Concerning this clonotype itself: With a much larger clone just one base away, this may be a read error. The V and J genes are TRBV3-1 and TRBJ1-6; 10 bases map to TRBD1. Germline loops: CDR1 LGHDT, CDR2 YNNKEL (reference sequence). The CDR3 sequence is 16 residues long. J gave up 10 bases and V 0 bases, and 6 bases lay outside the gene matches. In DNA form, the CDR3 reads TGTGCCAGCAGCCAAGAGGGGGGACAGGGGAGATCACCCCTCCACTTT. It translates to CASSQEGGQGRSPLHF.

This clonotype was observed at least ten times. The CDR3 region is CASSLGDRGRGAKNIQYF. CDR3 coding DNA: TGTGCCAGCAGCTTAGGGGACAGGGGCCGGGGGGCCAAAAACATTCAGTACTTC. The chain combines TRBV11-2 with TRBJ2-4; TRBD1 matches at 10 bases. CDR1 is SGHAT and CDR2 is FQNNGV in the germline V gene. The CDR3 covers 18 residues. V shed 1 base and J 1 base; nucleotides not matched to a gene: 7.